This TCR beta chain emerged from a study of OX40 agonist ivuxolimab in advanced cancers. The study's findings and limits: Specificity for antigen went undetermined in the expanded peripheral T cells.

Of note for this clone: Its matching antigen is unknown.

TCRdb's table, derived via immunoSEQ multiplex PCR, lists solely in-frame clones and lacks some. The table shows 48,000 or so clones, with 85% to 95% occurring only once. Trimming pared 5 bases from V and 7 bases from J, leaving 15 bases between. The CDR3 runs 14 residues. Germline V gene data show CDR1 as SGDLS and CDR2 as YYNGEE. The V and J genes are TRBV9 and TRBJ1-4, with TRBD1 as a possible D gene (5 bases). This material consisted of CD4+ or CD8+ T cells sorted from blood, taken in a trial of the OX40 agonist ivuxolimab. The clonotype originates from an adult with an advanced solid tumor such as melanoma, head and neck, liver or kidney cancer. The CDR3, as DNA: TGTGCCAGCAGTCCATGGGGCGGGGGTGAAAAACTGTTTTTT. Protein product: CASSPWGGGEKLFF.